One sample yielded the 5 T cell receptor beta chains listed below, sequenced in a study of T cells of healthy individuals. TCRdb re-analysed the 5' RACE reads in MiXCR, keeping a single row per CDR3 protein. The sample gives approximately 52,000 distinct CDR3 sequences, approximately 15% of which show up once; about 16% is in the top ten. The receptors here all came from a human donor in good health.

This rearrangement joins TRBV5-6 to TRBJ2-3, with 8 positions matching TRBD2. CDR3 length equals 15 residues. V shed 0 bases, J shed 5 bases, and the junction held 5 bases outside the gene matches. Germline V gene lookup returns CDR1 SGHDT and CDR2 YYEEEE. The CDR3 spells CASSLAGRGEDTQYF. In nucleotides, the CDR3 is TGTGCCAGCAGCTTGGCGGGGCGGGGGGAAGATACGCAGTATTTT.

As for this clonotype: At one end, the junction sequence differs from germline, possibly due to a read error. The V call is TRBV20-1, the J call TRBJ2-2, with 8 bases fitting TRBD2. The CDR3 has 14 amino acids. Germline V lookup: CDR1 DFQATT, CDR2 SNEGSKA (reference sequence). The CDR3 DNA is TGCAGTGCCAGAGGGACTAGAATCACCGGGGAGCTGTTTTTT. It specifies CSARGTRITGELFF.

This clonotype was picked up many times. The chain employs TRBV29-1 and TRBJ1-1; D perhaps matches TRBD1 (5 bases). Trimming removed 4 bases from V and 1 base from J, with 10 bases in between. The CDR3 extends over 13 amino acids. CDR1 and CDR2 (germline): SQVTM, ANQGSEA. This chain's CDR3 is CSVGQFRNTEAFF. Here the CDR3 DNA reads TGCAGCGTTGGACAGTTTAGGAACACTGAAGCTTTCTTT.

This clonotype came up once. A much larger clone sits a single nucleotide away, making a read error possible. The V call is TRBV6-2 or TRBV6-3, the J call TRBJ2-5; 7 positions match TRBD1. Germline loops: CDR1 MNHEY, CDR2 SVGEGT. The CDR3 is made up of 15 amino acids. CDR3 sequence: CASSLLDREQETKYF. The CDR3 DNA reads TGTGCCAGCAGTTTACTCGACAGGGAACAAGAGACCAAGTACTTC.

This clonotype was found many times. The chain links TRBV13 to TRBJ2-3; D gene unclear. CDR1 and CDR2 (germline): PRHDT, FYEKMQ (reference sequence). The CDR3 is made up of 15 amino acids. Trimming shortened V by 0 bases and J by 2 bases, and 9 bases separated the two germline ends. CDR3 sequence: CASSLGLFFTDTQYF. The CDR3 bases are TGTGCCAGCAGCTTAGGGCTCTTTTTCACAGATACGCAGTATTTT.